The 21 T cell receptor beta chains given below trace back to one sample, sequenced in a study of cytomegalovirus exposure and HLA in healthy donors. The PCR made use of 60 Vbeta and 13 Jbeta primers. Sequencing used immunoSEQ multiplex PCR; TCRdb keeps in-frame clones, though not all of them. The sample gives roughly 130,000 clones, 74% of which show up once; almost 6% is in the top ten. The specimen sequenced was PBMCs. These receptors all come from a woman aged 45-59 years in good health and CMV-seropositive.

The genes are TRBV11-3 and TRBJ2-1; maybe TRBD2 (6 bases). The V end was cut by 7 bases, the J end by 4 bases, with 11 bases between. This CDR3 is built from 13 residues. The V gene's germline CDR1 is SGHNT and CDR2 YENEEA. The CDR3 is CASTGDFYNEQFF. Written as DNA, the CDR3 is TGTGCCAGCACCGGGGACTTTTACAATGAGCAGTTCTTC.

This clone was seen a few times. The V gene is TRBV5-1, the J gene TRBJ1-4, with D perhaps matching TRBD1 (5 bases). CDR3 length: 11 residues. The germline V gene has CDR1 SGHRS and CDR2 YFSETQ. V lost 4 bases and J 10 bases, leaving 8 bases between the germline ends. The DNA for the CDR3 is TGCGCCAGCAGCCTAACAGGAAAACTGTTTTTT. Translation: CASSLTGKLFF.

The chain combines TRBV6-5 with TRBJ1-6; a weak D match, TRBD1 (6 bases). Trimming shortened V by 8 bases and J by 9 bases, and 17 bases separated the two germline ends. The CDR3 loop spans 14 amino acids. The germline gives CDR1 MNHEY, CDR2 SVGAGI. CDR3 loop: CASSGGGVASPLHF. CDR3 in DNA: TGTGCCAGCTCTGGGGGGGGCGTAGCTTCACCCCTCCACTTT.

The chain combines TRBV19 with TRBJ1-1, with a possible D match to TRBD1 (6 bases). Germline V CDR1 and CDR2: LNHDA, SQIVND (reference sequence). There are 13 residues in the CDR3. Trimming left V 6 bases short and J 5 bases short, with 13 bases between. The CDR3 loop is CASSSNRETEAFF. The CDR3 DNA is TGTGCCAGTAGCTCTAACAGGGAGACTGAAGCTTTCTTT.

V usage is TRBV7-6 and J usage is TRBJ2-5, with 7 bases matching TRBD2. V shed 1 base, J shed 5 bases, and the junction held 4 bases outside the gene matches. CDR3 length equals 14 residues. Germline V gene data show CDR1 as SGHVS and CDR2 as FNYEAQ. CDR3 bases: TGTGCCAGCAGCTTAGTGGGGGGGTCGGAGACCCAGTACTTC. This encodes CASSLVGGSETQYF.

The chain links TRBV4-1 to TRBJ2-1, with D possibly TRBD2 on 6 matching bases. Looked up from germline, CDR1 is MGHRA and CDR2 is YSYEKL. The ends were cut back, 0 bases at V and 0 bases at J, with 9 bases in the middle. The CDR3 extends over 16 amino acids. The CDR3 loop reads CASSQEGRGSYNEQFF. CDR3 DNA sequence: TGCGCCAGCAGCCAAGAGGGGCGGGGCTCCTACAATGAGCAGTTCTTC.

In DNA form, the CDR3 reads TGTGCCAGCAGCATGGGAGGGACCCAGTCACCCCTCCACTTT. This translates into CASSMGGTQSPLHF. V and J are TRBV13 and TRBJ1-6, with a possible D match to TRBD1 (5 bases). Trimming removed 5 bases from V and 10 bases from J, with 15 bases in between. Germline-derived CDR1 and CDR2 are PRHDT and FYEKMQ (reference sequence). There are 14 residues in the CDR3.

This clone was counted only a few times. The chain couples TRBV4-1 to TRBJ2-2; possible D gene TRBD1, 5 bases. The V gene's germline CDR1 is MGHRA and CDR2 YSYEKL. CDR3 length: 15 amino acids. The germline V and J ends were trimmed by 0 bases and 5 bases, with 10 bases remaining between them. CDR3 nucleotides: TGCGCCAGCAGCCAAGACAGGGCTGGGACCGGGGAGCTGTTTTTT. Translated, it gives CASSQDRAGTGELFF.

The genes are TRBV7-6 and TRBJ2-1, with 10 bases aligning to TRBD2. V shed 2 bases and J 10 bases; nucleotides not matched to a gene: 8. The germline gives CDR1 SGHVS, CDR2 FNYEAQ. This CDR3 contains 15 residues. The DNA for the CDR3 is TGTGCCAGCAGCTTATTCCAGCGGGGGGGCAAGGAGCAGTTCTTC. It codes for CASSLFQRGGKEQFF.

The chain combines TRBV11-2 with TRBJ2-3; D ambiguous. The V and J ends lost 1 base and 0 bases respectively, with 17 bases between them. The CDR3 loop spans 18 amino acids. Germline V gene data show CDR1 as SGHAT and CDR2 as FQNNGV. DNA of the CDR3: TGTGCCAGCAGCTTAGTGATCCATGAGTATCTTAGCACAGATACGCAGTATTTT. Translated, it gives CASSLVIHEYLSTDTQYF.

This clone was seen more than once but under ten times. The chain is built from TRBV11-3 and TRBJ2-7; TRBD1 is a possible D gene (5 bases). CDR1 and CDR2 (germline): SGHNT, YENEEA. Trimming cost V 5 bases and J 4 bases, with 12 bases left between them. There are 13 residues in the CDR3. This chain's CDR3 is CASSRGRRYEQYF. The CDR3 DNA is TGTGCCAGCAGCAGGGGCCGTCGTTACGAGCAGTACTTC.

This clone was counted a single time. The chain links TRBV5-1 to TRBJ2-3; the D is unclear. This CDR3 spans 13 amino acids. Trimming removed 0 bases at V and 1 base at J, with 3 bases between. Germline V CDR1 and CDR2: SGHRS, YFSETQ. The CDR3 sequence: CASSLAGTDTQYF. CDR3 DNA sequence: TGCGCCAGCAGCTTGGCCGGCACAGATACGCAGTATTTT.

This clone was detected only once. The V and J genes are TRBV6-1 and TRBJ1-5; 9 bases agree with TRBD1. The V and J ends lost 6 bases and 8 bases, in that order; junction bases with no gene match: 2. The CDR3 extends over 12 amino acids. Germline lookup yields CDR1 MNHNS and CDR2 SASEGT. This chain's CDR3 is CASRRTGEPQHF. Written as DNA, the CDR3 is TGTGCCAGCAGGAGGACAGGGGAGCCCCAGCATTTT.

The chain combines TRBV19 with TRBJ1-2; 9 bases line up with TRBD1. Trimming took 9 bases from V and 4 from J; bases not matched to a gene: 9. Germline CDR1 and CDR2: LNHDA and SQIVND (reference sequence). The CDR3 totals 14 residues. This CDR3 is CASDTGGGSYGYTF. The CDR3 DNA follows: TGTGCCAGCGATACAGGGGGCGGATCCTATGGCTACACCTTC.

The V call is TRBV2, the J call TRBJ2-7, with D possibly matching TRBD2 (6 bases). There are 14 residues in the CDR3. Germline CDR1 is SNHLY and CDR2 is FYNNEI. Trimming left V 6 bases short and J 6 bases short, with 18 bases between. CDR3 sequence (DNA): TGTGCCAGCAGCAAGACTAGGCGGTCGAGCGAGCAGTACTTC. Protein product: CASSKTRRSSEQYF.

The V and J genes are TRBV27 and TRBJ1-2, with no clear D. The CDR3 is 15 residues long. The germline V gene encodes CDR1 MNHEY and CDR2 SMNVEV (reference sequence). The V end was cut by 5 bases, the J end by 3 bases, with 16 bases between. The DNA for the CDR3 is TGTGCCAGCAGTCCTTTAGGTAGACGGGACTATGGCTACACCTTC. This gives the protein CASSPLGRRDYGYTF.

The V gene is TRBV12-5, the J gene TRBJ1-1; no clear D gene. With 4 bases removed from V and 0 bases from J, the gap between germline ends came to 9 bases. This CDR3 region has 14 residues. The germline V gene encodes CDR1 LGHNT and CDR2 FRNRAP. The DNA of the CDR3 is TGTGCTAGTGGTTCGCACACAGTGAACACTGAAGCTTTCTTT. It yields the protein CASGSHTVNTEAFF.

Here the CDR3 reads CASSWTGGMGNEQFF. Here the CDR3 DNA reads TGCGCCAGCAGCTGGACAGGGGGAATGGGGAATGAGCAGTTCTTC. The chain employs TRBV5-1 and TRBJ2-1; TRBD1 aligns across 10 bases. Trimming took 3 bases from V and 7 from J; bases not matched to a gene: 7. Germline V gives CDR1 SGHRS, CDR2 YFSETQ. This CDR3 spans 15 amino acids.

V is TRBV2 and J is TRBJ1-1; tentatively, D is TRBD1 (5 bases). Germline loops: CDR1 SNHLY, CDR2 FYNNEI. The CDR3 spans 15 residues. V gave up 5 bases and J gave up 1 base, with 14 bases separating them. The CDR3 protein is CASSRTTAENTEAFF. Here the CDR3 DNA reads TGTGCCAGCAGTCGAACGACAGCCGAGAACACTGAAGCTTTCTTT.

The V gene is TRBV21-1, the J gene TRBJ2-3; the table's D call of TRBD2 was not tested on the DNA. TRBV21-1 is a known pseudogene. CDR3 length: 15 residues. CDR3 amino acids: CASSNPAGVTDTQYF. In nucleotides, the CDR3 is TGTGCCAGCAGCAATCCAGCGGGGGTCACAGATACGCAGTATTTT.

This chain joins TRBV15 and TRBJ1-5, with D possibly being TRBD1 (6 bases). Deletions cut 2 bases from V and 3 bases from J, with 11 bases between. This CDR3 is built from 15 residues. Germline CDR1 reads LNHNV; CDR2 reads YYDKDF (reference sequence). This chain's CDR3 is CATSRTGFPNQPQHF. The DNA of the CDR3 is TGTGCCACCAGCAGAACAGGGTTTCCCAATCAGCCCCAGCATTTT.